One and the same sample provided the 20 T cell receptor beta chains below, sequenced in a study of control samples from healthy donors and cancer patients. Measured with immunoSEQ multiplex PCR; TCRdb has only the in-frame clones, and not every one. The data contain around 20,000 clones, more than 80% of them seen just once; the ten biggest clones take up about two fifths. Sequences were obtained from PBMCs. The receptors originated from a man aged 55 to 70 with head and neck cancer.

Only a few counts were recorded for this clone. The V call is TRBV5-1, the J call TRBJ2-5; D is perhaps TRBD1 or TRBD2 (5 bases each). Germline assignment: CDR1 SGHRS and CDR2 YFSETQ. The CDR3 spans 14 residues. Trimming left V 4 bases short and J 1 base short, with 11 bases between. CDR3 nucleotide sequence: TGCGCCAGCAGCACCGCCGGGACCCAAGAGACCCAGTACTTC. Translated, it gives CASSTAGTQETQYF.

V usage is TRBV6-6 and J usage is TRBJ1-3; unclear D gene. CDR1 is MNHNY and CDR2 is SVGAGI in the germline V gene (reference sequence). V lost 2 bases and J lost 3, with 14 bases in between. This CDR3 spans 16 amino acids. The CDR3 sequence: CASSYSRRAGGNTIYF. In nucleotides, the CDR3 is TGTGCCAGCAGTTACAGTAGGCGCGCGGGTGGAAACACCATATATTTT.

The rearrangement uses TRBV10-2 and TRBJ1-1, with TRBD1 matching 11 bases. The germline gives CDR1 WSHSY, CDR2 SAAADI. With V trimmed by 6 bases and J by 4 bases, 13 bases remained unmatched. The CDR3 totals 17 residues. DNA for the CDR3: TGCGCCAGCAGCGACGGACAGGGGGCTTTTGTGGGCACTGAAGCTTTCTTT. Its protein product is CASSDGQGAFVGTEAFF.

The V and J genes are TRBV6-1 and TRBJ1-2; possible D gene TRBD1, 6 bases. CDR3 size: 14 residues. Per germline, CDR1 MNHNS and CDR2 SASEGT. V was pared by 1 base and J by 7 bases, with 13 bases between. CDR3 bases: TGTGCCAGCAGTGAAGGTCGACAGGCGGGTGGCTACACCTTC. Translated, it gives CASSEGRQAGGYTF.

CDR3 in amino acids: CASSLQSGSGNEQFF. The DNA for the CDR3 is TGTGCCAGCAGCCTCCAAAGCGGGAGCGGCAATGAGCAGTTCTTC. This rearrangement joins TRBV7-3 to TRBJ2-1, with 8 bases identical to TRBD2. V shed 5 bases and J 6 bases; nucleotides not matched to a gene: 9. The CDR3 loop spans 15 amino acids. Germline CDR1 and CDR2: SGHTA and FQGTGA.

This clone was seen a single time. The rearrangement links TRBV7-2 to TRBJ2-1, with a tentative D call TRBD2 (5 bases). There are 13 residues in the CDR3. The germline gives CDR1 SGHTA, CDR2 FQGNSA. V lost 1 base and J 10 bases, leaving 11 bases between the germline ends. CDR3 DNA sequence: TGTGCCAGCAGCTTAGAGAGGGCCAGGGAGCAGTTCTTC. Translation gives CASSLERAREQFF.

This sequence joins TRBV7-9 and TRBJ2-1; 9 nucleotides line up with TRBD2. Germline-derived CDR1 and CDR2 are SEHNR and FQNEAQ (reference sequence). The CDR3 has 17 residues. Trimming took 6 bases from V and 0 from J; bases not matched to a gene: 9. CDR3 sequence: CASRTRFSGSSYNEQFF. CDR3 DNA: TGTGCCAGCAGAACACGGTTTAGCGGGAGCTCCTACAATGAGCAGTTCTTC.

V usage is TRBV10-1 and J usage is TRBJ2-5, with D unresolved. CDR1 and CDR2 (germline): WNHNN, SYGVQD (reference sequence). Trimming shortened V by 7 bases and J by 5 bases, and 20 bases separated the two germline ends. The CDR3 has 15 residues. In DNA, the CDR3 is TGCGCCAGCACGATAAGACCCCCTCGGAAGGAGACCCAGTACTTC. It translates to CASTIRPPRKETQYF.

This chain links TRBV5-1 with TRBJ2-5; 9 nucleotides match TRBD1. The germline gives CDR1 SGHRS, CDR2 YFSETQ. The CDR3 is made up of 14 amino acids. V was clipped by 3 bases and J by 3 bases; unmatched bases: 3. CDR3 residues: CASSSQGAEETQYF. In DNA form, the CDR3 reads TGCGCCAGCAGCTCACAGGGGGCTGAAGAGACCCAGTACTTC.

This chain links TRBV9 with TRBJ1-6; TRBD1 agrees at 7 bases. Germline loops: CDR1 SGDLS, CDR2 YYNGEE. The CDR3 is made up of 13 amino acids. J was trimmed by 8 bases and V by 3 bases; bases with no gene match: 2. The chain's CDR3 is CASSGTGDSPLHF. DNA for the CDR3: TGTGCCAGCAGCGGGACAGGAGATTCACCCCTCCACTTT. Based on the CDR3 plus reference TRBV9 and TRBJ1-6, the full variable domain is DSGVTQTPKHLITATGQRVTLRCSPRSGDLSVYWYQQSLDQGLQFLIQYYNGEERAKGNILERFSAQQFPDLHSELNLSSLELGDSALYFCASSGTGDSPLHFGNGTRLTVT.

The CDR3 protein is CSARDVYEQYF. CDR3 nucleotide sequence: TGCAGTGCTAGAGATGTGTACGAGCAGTACTTC. The chain links TRBV20-1 to TRBJ2-7; no reliable D call. V was cut by 0 bases and J by 4 bases, with 4 bases left in between. Germline values: CDR1 DFQATT, CDR2 SNEGSKA (reference sequence). This CDR3 has 11 amino acids.

The CDR3 protein is CASSLDPLLHVNTEAFF. The CDR3 coding sequence is TGTGCCAGCAGCCTAGACCCCCTGTTACATGTGAACACTGAAGCTTTCTTT. The gene calls are TRBV3-1 (or the pseudogene TRBV3-2) and TRBJ1-1; D gene ambiguous. Germline V CDR1 and CDR2: LGHDT, YNNKEL (reference sequence). Deletions cut 4 bases from V and 0 bases from J, with 18 bases between. The CDR3 has 17 residues.

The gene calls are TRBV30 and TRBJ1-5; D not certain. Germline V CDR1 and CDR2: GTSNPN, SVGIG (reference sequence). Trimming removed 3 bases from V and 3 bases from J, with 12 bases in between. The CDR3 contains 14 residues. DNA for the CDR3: TGTGCCTGGAGCCTCGGACTAATCAATCAGCCCCAGCATTTT. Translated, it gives CAWSLGLINQPQHF. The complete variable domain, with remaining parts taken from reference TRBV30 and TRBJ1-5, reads SQTIHQWPATLVQPVGSPLSLECTVEGTSNPNLYWYRQAAGRGLQLLFYSVGIGQISSEVPQNLSASRPQDRQFILSSKKLLLSDSGFYLCAWSLGLINQPQHFGDGTRLSIL.

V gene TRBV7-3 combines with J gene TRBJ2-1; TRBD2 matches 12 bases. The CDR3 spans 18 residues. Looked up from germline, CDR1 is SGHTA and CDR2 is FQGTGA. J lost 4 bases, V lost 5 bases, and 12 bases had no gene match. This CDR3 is CASSPQSVTSGRYNEQFF. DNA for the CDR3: TGTGCCAGCAGCCCCCAGTCCGTGACTAGCGGGAGATACAATGAGCAGTTCTTC.

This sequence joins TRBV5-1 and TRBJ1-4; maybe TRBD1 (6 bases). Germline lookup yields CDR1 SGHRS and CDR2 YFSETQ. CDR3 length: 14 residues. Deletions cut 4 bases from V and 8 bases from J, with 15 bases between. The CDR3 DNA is TGCGCCAGCAGCCCCCGGGACACGGGCGAAAAACTGTTTTTT. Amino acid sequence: CASSPRDTGEKLFF.

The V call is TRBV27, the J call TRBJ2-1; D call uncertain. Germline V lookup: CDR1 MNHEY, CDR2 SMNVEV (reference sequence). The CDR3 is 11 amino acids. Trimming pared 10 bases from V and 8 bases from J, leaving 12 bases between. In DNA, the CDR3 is TGTGCCACCTTTAACGGGTATGAGCAGTTCTTC. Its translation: CATFNGYEQFF.

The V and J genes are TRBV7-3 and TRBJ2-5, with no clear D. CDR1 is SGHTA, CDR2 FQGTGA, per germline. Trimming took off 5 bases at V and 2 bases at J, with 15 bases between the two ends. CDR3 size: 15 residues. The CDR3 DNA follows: TGTGCCAGCAGCCGAGGTCCCTATGCTCAAGAGACCCAGTACTTC. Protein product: CASSRGPYAQETQYF.

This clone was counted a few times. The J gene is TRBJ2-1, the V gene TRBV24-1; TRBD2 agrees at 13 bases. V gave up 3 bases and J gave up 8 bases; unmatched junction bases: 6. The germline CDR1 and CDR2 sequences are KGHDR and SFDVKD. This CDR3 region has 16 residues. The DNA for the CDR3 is TGTGCCACCAGTGATCCAGGGACTAGCGGGACGTATGAGCAGTTCTTC. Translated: CATSDPGTSGTYEQFF.

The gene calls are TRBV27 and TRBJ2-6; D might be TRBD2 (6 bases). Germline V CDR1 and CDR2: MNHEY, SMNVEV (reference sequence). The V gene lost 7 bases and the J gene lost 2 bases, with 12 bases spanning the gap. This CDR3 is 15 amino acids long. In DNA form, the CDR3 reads TGTGCCAGCACCCCAGGAGGGGCTGGGGCCAACGTCCTGACTTTC. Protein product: CASTPGGAGANVLTF.

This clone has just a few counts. The CDR3 loop reads CASSLMTSGSGETQYF. The CDR3 DNA is TGTGCCAGCAGCCTGATGACTAGCGGGAGTGGGGAGACCCAGTACTTC. The rearrangement links TRBV5-6 to TRBJ2-5; 12 bases are a match to TRBD2. V shed 4 bases and J 5 bases; nucleotides not matched to a gene: 9. The germline V gene has CDR1 SGHDT and CDR2 YYEEEE. This CDR3 has 16 amino acids.